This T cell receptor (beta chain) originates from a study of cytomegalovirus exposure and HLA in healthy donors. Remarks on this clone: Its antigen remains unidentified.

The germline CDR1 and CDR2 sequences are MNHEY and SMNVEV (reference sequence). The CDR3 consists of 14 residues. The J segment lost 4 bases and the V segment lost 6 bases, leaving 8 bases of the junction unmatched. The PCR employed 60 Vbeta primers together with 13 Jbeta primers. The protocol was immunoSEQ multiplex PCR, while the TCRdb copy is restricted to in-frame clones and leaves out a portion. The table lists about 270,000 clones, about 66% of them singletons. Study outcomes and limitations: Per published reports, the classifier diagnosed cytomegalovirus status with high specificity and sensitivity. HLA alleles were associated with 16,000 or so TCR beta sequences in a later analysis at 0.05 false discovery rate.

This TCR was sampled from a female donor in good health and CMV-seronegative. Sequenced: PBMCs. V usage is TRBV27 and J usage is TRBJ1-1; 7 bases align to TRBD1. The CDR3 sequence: CASSPLPGGTEAFF. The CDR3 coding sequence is TGTGCCAGCAGCCCATTGCCAGGGGGCACTGAAGCTTTCTTT.